The rows below give T cell receptor beta chains drawn from one sample of a study of blood T cell repertoires in COVID-19. TCRdb's table, derived via immunoSEQ multiplex PCR, lists solely in-frame clones and lacks some. The table shows some 70,000 clones, with around 89% occurring only once. Sequencing was performed on peripheral blood. Source of these receptors: a man aged 50-60 years with acute or convalescent COVID-19. The CDR3 runs from the conserved cysteine through the conserved F or W. D genes are given only for firm matches. Clone sizes are given selectively: once, few, many, or a class where the clone is expanded.

d_call: .; clone_size: .; v_call: TRBV12-2; j_call: TRBJ2-5; cdr3_nt: TGTGCAAGTCGCCACACCCGAGGACAGAGACAAGAGACCCAGTACTTC; cdr3_aa: CASRHTRGQRQETQYF
d_call: .; clone_size: .; v_call: TRBV7-9; j_call: TRBJ1-1; cdr3_nt: TGTGCCAGCAGCCAAGAGGGCAGGGAAGCTTTCTTT; cdr3_aa: CASSQEGREAFF
d_call: TRBD2; clone_size: .; v_call: TRBV3-1/TRBV3-2; j_call: TRBJ2-6; cdr3_nt: TGTGCCAGTACGGGAGGTGGGGCCAACGTCCTGACTTTC; cdr3_aa: CASTGGGANVLTF
d_call: .; clone_size: .; v_call: TRBV19; j_call: TRBJ2-2; cdr3_nt: TGTGCCAGTAGTAGAATAGGTGCGGGCAACACCGGGGAGCTGTTTTTT; cdr3_aa: CASSRIGAGNTGELFF
d_call: TRBD2; clone_size: .; v_call: TRBV24-1; j_call: TRBJ2-7; cdr3_nt: TGTGCCACCAGTGATGGACTAGCCCGATACGAGCAGTACTTC; cdr3_aa: CATSDGLARYEQYF
d_call: TRBD1; clone_size: .; v_call: TRBV28; j_call: TRBJ1-2; cdr3_nt: TGTGCCAGCAGGCACTGGACAGGGGGTCTGAGTCGCGGCTACACCTTC; cdr3_aa: CASRHWTGGLSRGYTF
d_call: .; clone_size: .; v_call: TRBV29-1; j_call: TRBJ1-3; cdr3_nt: TGCAGCGTGCGGGGCTCTGGAAACACCATATATTTT; cdr3_aa: CSVRGSGNTIYF
d_call: TRBD2; clone_size: .; v_call: TRBV6-5; j_call: TRBJ2-2; cdr3_nt: TGTGCCAGCAGCCAGACTAGCAACACCGGGGAGCTGTTTTTT; cdr3_aa: CASSQTSNTGELFF
d_call: .; clone_size: .; v_call: TRBV7-9; j_call: TRBJ2-2; cdr3_nt: TGTGCCAGCAGCTTTATCGGGGAGCTGTTTTTT; cdr3_aa: CASSFIGELFF
d_call: .; clone_size: .; v_call: TRBV12-3/TRBV12-4; j_call: TRBJ1-1; cdr3_nt: TGTGCCAGCAGTAGAGCCACTGAAGCTTTCTTT; cdr3_aa: CASSRATEAFF
d_call: TRBD2; clone_size: .; v_call: TRBV19; j_call: TRBJ2-7; cdr3_nt: TGTGCCAGTAGTATTGCGGGAGCTAGGAGCGAGCAGTACTTC; cdr3_aa: CASSIAGARSEQYF
d_call: TRBD1; clone_size: .; v_call: TRBV6-4; j_call: TRBJ1-5; cdr3_nt: TGTGCCAGCAGTGCCTCTCCAGGGGGCGGTCAGCCCCAGCATTTT; cdr3_aa: CASSASPGGGQPQHF
d_call: TRBD1; clone_size: .; v_call: TRBV7-9; j_call: TRBJ2-1; cdr3_nt: TGTGCCAGCAGCTCAGGACAGGGGGCTTGGTATGAGCAGTTCTTC; cdr3_aa: CASSSGQGAWYEQFF
d_call: .; clone_size: .; v_call: TRBV28; j_call: TRBJ2-3; cdr3_nt: TGTGCCAGCAGTTTAGCGCCCGGGTGGGATACGCAGTATTTT; cdr3_aa: CASSLAPGWDTQYF
d_call: .; clone_size: .; v_call: TRBV6-4; j_call: TRBJ1-1; cdr3_nt: TGTGCCAGCAGTGATAACAGTTTGAACACTGAAGCTTTCTTT; cdr3_aa: CASSDNSLNTEAFF
d_call: .; clone_size: .; v_call: TRBV7-9; j_call: TRBJ2-2; cdr3_nt: TGTGCCAGCAGCTTAGCGGTCAGTAACACCGGGGAGCTGTTTTTT; cdr3_aa: CASSLAVSNTGELFF
d_call: .; clone_size: .; v_call: TRBV19; j_call: TRBJ2-1; cdr3_nt: TGTGCCACCCGGTGGGGCGGGAACAACCCGCATGAGCAGTTCTTC; cdr3_aa: CATRWGGNNPHEQFF
d_call: .; clone_size: .; v_call: TRBV6-5; j_call: TRBJ2-7; cdr3_nt: TGTGCCAGCAGTTACCGGGGACACTACGAGCAGTACTTC; cdr3_aa: CASSYRGHYEQYF
d_call: .; clone_size: once; v_call: TRBV3-1/TRBV3-2; j_call: TRBJ2-5; cdr3_nt: TGTGCCAGCAGCCAAGATAGACGAGCGCAAGAGACCCAGTACTTC; cdr3_aa: CASSQDRRAQETQYF
d_call: .; clone_size: .; v_call: TRBV5-6; j_call: TRBJ1-2; cdr3_nt: TGTGCCAGCAGCTATGTAGCCGTCTGGCGAGGCTACACCTTC; cdr3_aa: CASSYVAVWRGYTF